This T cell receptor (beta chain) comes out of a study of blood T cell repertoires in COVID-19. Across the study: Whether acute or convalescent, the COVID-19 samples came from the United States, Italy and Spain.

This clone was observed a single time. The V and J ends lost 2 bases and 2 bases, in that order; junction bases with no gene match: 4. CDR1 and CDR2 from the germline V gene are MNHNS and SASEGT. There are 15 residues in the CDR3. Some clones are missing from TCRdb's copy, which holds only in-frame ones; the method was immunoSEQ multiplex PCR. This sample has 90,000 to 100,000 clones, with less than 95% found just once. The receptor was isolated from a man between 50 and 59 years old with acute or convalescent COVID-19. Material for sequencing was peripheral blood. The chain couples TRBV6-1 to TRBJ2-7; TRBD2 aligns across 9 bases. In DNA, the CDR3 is TGTGCCAGCAGTGAAAGAGTAGCGGGAGCCTACGAGCAGTACTTC. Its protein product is CASSERVAGAYEQYF.